This T cell receptor (beta chain) emerged from a study of blood T cell repertoires in COVID-19. Across the study: Samples of COVID-19 (acute and convalescent) were obtained from the United States, Italy and Spain. T cells, B-cell-depleted T cells, or PBMCs provided the cDNA or gDNA that served as material.

In the authors' methods: For nucleated cells, counts were estimated from reference gene primer amplification. The data were produced by immunoSEQ multiplex PCR, yet TCRdb's version contains in-frame clones alone and is incomplete. Clone size and V and J calls were adopted from that table, with D and trimming inferred from the DNA. Of 9,500 to 15,000 clones listed, approximately 73% are singletons. The TCR sequence derives from a human donor in a cohort sampled during active COVID-19. The sample was peripheral blood.

The CDR3 nucleotides are TGCGCCAGCAGCTGGACAGGGCCTGCAACTAATGAAAAACTGTTTTTT. The encoded protein is CASSWTGPATNEKLFF. This chain uses TRBV5-1 with TRBJ1-4, with 8 bases matching TRBD1. The junction had 4 bases not matched to a gene; V was cut back by 3 bases and J by 0 bases. This CDR3 is 16 amino acids long. Looked up from germline, CDR1 is SGHRS and CDR2 is YFSETQ.